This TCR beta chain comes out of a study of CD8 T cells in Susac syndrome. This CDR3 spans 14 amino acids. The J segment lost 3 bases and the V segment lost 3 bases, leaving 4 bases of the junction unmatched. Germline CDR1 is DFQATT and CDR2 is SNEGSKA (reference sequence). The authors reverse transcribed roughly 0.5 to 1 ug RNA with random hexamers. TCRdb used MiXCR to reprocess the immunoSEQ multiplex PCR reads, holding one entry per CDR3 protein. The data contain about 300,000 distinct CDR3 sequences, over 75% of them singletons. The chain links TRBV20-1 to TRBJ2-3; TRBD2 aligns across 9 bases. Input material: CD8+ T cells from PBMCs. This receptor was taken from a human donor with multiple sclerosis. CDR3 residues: CSASRSGRTDTQYF. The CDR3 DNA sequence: TGCAGTGCTAGTCGGAGCGGGAGGACAGATACGCAGTATTTT.